Following are 20 T cell receptor beta chains from one sample sequenced in a study of neurological immune-mediated disorders. TCRdb redid the calling of the 5' RACE reads with MiXCR, one entry per CDR3 protein. The sample yields tens of thousands of distinct CDR3 sequences, roughly 2.6% seen once. The sample was PBMCs. The receptors originated from a woman aged 30 to 39 with multiple sclerosis.

This clonotype was seen at least ten times. The V gene is TRBV5-8, the J gene TRBJ1-2; 10 bases match TRBD1. CDR1 is SGHTS, CDR2 YDEGEE, per germline. The length of the CDR3 is 16 residues. J was trimmed by 0 bases and V by 7 bases; bases with no gene match: 9. The CDR3 region is CASDTGQGTSNYGYTF. The CDR3 DNA is TGTGCCAGCGACACGGGACAGGGGACGTCTAACTATGGCTACACCTTC.

This clonotype came up many times. The rearrangement links TRBV7-9 to TRBJ1-1, with D unclear. CDR3 length equals 13 residues. The V end was cut by 8 bases, the J end by 4 bases, with 14 bases between. Germline V gives CDR1 SEHNR, CDR2 FQNEAQ (reference sequence). Here the CDR3 DNA reads TGTGCCAGCTTGGCAGGCTTCCTCACTGAAGCTTTCTTT. This sequence encodes CASLAGFLTEAFF.

This clonotype appeared a few times. A much larger clonotype is one base distant, so this may be a read error. The chain carries TRBV28 and TRBJ2-7, with 7 bases matching TRBD1. V lost 5 bases to trimming and J lost 6 bases; unmatched junction nucleotides: 4. The CDR3 contains 12 residues. Germline V gene sequence: CDR1 MDHEN, CDR2 SYDVKM. The DNA for the CDR3 is TGTGCCAGCAGTCCCTACAGGGGCGAGCAGTACTTC. Protein sequence: CASSPYRGEQYF.

This clonotype has a count of ten or more. This rearrangement joins TRBV20-1 to TRBJ1-1; D is perhaps TRBD1 (5 bases). V was pared by 6 bases and J by 4 bases, with 15 bases between. The CDR3 is 13 residues long. Germline loops: CDR1 DFQATT, CDR2 SNEGSKA (reference sequence). CDR3 bases: TGCAGTGCGGGGAGTGGGGGAAGCACTGAAGCTTTCTTT. Translation gives CSAGSGGSTEAFF.

This clonotype was counted many times. This chain joins TRBV7-9 and TRBJ2-3; 7 bases align to TRBD2. Trimming removed 1 base from V and 13 bases from J; junction bases left unmatched: 5. CDR1 is SEHNR, CDR2 FQNEAQ, per germline (reference sequence). This CDR3 is 12 amino acids long. The CDR3: CASSLGRELKYF. The CDR3 nucleotides read TGTGCCAGCAGCTTAGGGCGGGAGCTCAAGTATTTT.

This clonotype was seen ten or more times. The gene calls are TRBV7-8 and TRBJ2-7; D remains unclear. The CDR3 sequence is 13 residues long. Germline CDR1 is SGHVS and CDR2 is FQNEAQ. V was pared by 1 base and J by 7 bases, with 11 bases between. The CDR3 spells CASSLDLAREQYF. In DNA, the CDR3 is TGTGCCAGCAGCTTAGATCTCGCGCGAGAGCAGTACTTC. Looking up the rest from reference TRBV7-8 and TRBJ2-7 gives the full variable domain: GAGVSQSPRYKVAKRGQDVALRCDPISGHVSLFWYQQALGQGPEFLTYFQNEAQLDKSGLPSDRFFAERPEGSVSTLKIQRTQQEDSAVYLCASSLDLAREQYFGPGTRLTVT.

This clonotype has at least ten counts. The CDR3, as DNA: TGCGCCAGCAGCCGGGAACGACAGGGACCCAATCAGCCCCAGCATTTT. Amino acids: CASSRERQGPNQPQHF. The chain couples TRBV4-3 to TRBJ1-5, with 7 positions matching TRBD1. This CDR3 region has 16 residues. With 4 bases clipped from V and 3 bases from J, the junction kept 9 bases outside the gene matches. The germline CDR1 and CDR2 sequences are LGHNA and YSLEER.

This clonotype was observed at least ten times. This rearrangement joins TRBV5-1 to TRBJ2-7, with D possibly matching TRBD2 (7 bases). This CDR3 is 15 amino acids long. Germline CDR1 and CDR2: SGHRS and YFSETQ. The germline V and J ends were trimmed by 5 bases and 6 bases, with 21 bases remaining between them. The CDR3 nucleotides are TGCGCCAGCAGTTTCCAAAGGGGGGGGAGTCGCGAGCAGTACTTC. Residues: CASSFQRGGSREQYF. Full variable domain (remainder filled in from reference TRBV5-1 and TRBJ2-7): KAGVTQTPRYLIKTRGQQVTLSCSPISGHRSVSWYQQTPGQGLQFLFEYFSETQRNKGNFPGRFSGRQFSNSRSEMNVSTLELGDSALYLCASSFQRGGSREQYFGPGTRLTVT.

This clonotype was recorded many times. The chain uses TRBV20-1 and TRBJ2-3, with 8 bases aligning to TRBD2. The germline CDR1 and CDR2 sequences are DFQATT and SNEGSKA (reference sequence). The junction had 5 bases not matched to a gene; V was cut back by 6 bases and J by 3 bases. The CDR3 loop spans 13 amino acids. CDR3 protein: CSAPAGATDTQYF. The CDR3 DNA reads as TGCAGTGCACCAGCGGGAGCGACAGATACGCAGTATTTT.

This clonotype showed up many times. V and J are TRBV12-3 or TRBV12-4 and TRBJ2-3; the match to TRBD2 covers 12 bases. The CDR3 is 16 residues long. Losses at the gene ends were 7 bases for V and 2 bases for J; bases not matched to a gene: 7. Here the CDR3 DNA reads TGTGCCAGCACCACTCGGACTAGCGGGGACACAGATACGCAGTATTTT. As protein: CASTTRTSGDTDTQYF.

This clonotype was observed at least ten times. The J gene is TRBJ2-1, the V gene TRBV10-3, with 10 bases identical to TRBD2. This CDR3 region has 22 residues. Trimming removed 0 bases from V and 2 bases from J; junction bases left unmatched: 19. Germline V gene data show CDR1 as ENHRY and CDR2 as SYGVKD. The CDR3 nucleotides are TGTGCCATCAGTGAGTCGATCCTAGCGGGAGAAATTGGGGAGGGGACCTACAATGAGCAGTTCTTC. Translating it yields CAISESILAGEIGEGTYNEQFF.

This clonotype was observed at least ten times. The chain joins TRBV20-1 to TRBJ1-2, with D unclear. Trimming left V 6 bases short and J 5 bases short, with 19 bases between. CDR1 DFQATT and CDR2 SNEGSKA come from the germline V gene (reference sequence). This CDR3 region has 14 residues. CDR3 sequence: CSAERSGRFYGYTF. The CDR3 DNA reads TGCAGTGCCGAACGATCCGGACGGTTTTATGGCTACACCTTC.

This clonotype was found many times. The CDR3 is CASSFTLAGRSDTQYF. CDR3 nucleotides: TGTGCCAGCAGCTTCACCCTAGCGGGGCGATCAGATACGCAGTATTTT. The rearrangement joins TRBV7-9 to TRBJ2-3; 9 bases are shared with TRBD2. V gave up 3 bases and J gave up 4 bases; unmatched junction bases: 8. Germline V gives CDR1 SEHNR, CDR2 FQNEAQ (reference sequence). The length of the CDR3 is 16 residues.

Turning to this clonotype: A read error may be the cause here, since a much bigger clone is one base away. The chain recombines TRBV12-3 or TRBV12-4 with TRBJ2-7; D is uncertain. The CDR3 loop spans 13 amino acids. In nucleotides, the CDR3 is TGTGCCAACAGTTTCCTTTCCAGCCACGAGCAGTACTTC. This codes for CANSFLSSHEQYF.

At least ten counts were recorded for this clonotype. The gene calls are TRBV5-6 and TRBJ2-1; D is uncertain. Germline V gives CDR1 SGHDT, CDR2 YYEEEE. The CDR3 is 13 amino acids. V gave up 0 bases and J gave up 8 bases, with 9 bases separating them. The CDR3 coding sequence is TGTGCCAGCAGCTTGGAGGCTTCGGATGAGCAGTTCTTC. Translation gives CASSLEASDEQFF.

This clonotype was seen many times. The rearrangement uses TRBV5-1 and TRBJ2-1, with 12 bases that match TRBD2. V was pared by 1 base and J by 9 bases, with 11 bases of the junction left unmatched. Germline CDR1 SGHRS, CDR2 YFSETQ. The CDR3 runs to 17 residues. The CDR3 protein is CASSLSSSGRAEGEQFF. In DNA form, the CDR3 reads TGCGCCAGCAGCTTGAGTTCTAGCGGGAGGGCCGAAGGTGAGCAGTTCTTC. Full variable domain (remainder filled in from reference TRBV5-1 and TRBJ2-1): KAGVTQTPRYLIKTRGQQVTLSCSPISGHRSVSWYQQTPGQGLQFLFEYFSETQRNKGNFPGRFSGRQFSNSRSEMNVSTLELGDSALYLCASSLSSSGRAEGEQFFGPGTRLTVL.

This clonotype was detected ten times or more. The J gene is TRBJ1-6, the V gene TRBV12-3 or TRBV12-4, with a tentative D call TRBD1 (6 bases). The length of the CDR3 is 14 residues. V shed 6 bases and J shed 7 bases, with 13 bases lying between them. CDR3 coding DNA: TGTGCCAGCAGCTCACAGGGTTGGAATTCACCCCTCCACTTT. Protein sequence: CASSSQGWNSPLHF.

This clonotype was seen ten or more times. This chain connects TRBV5-1 to TRBJ1-5, with D unresolved. There are 13 residues in the CDR3. V lost 4 bases and J 6 bases, leaving 11 bases between the germline ends. Germline assignment: CDR1 SGHRS and CDR2 YFSETQ. CDR3 residues: CASSVEGGQPQHF. The CDR3 nucleotides read TGCGCCAGCAGCGTGGAAGGTGGTCAGCCCCAGCATTTT.

This clonotype was seen repeatedly, ten times or more. The chain is built from TRBV7-2 and TRBJ2-3; D ambiguous. CDR1 is SGHTA and CDR2 is FQGNSA in the germline V gene. This CDR3 comprises 14 residues. The V and J ends lost 4 bases and 1 base respectively, with 9 bases between them. The CDR3 sequence is CASSSPTGTDTQYF. The CDR3 nucleotides are TGTGCCAGCAGCTCCCCGACTGGCACAGATACGCAGTATTTT.

The chain recombines TRBV20-1 with TRBJ2-5; 11 bases map to TRBD2. Germline-derived CDR1 and CDR2 are DFQATT and SNEGSKA (reference sequence). V dropped 3 bases and J dropped 5; count of bases not matched to a gene: 20. CDR3 size: 19 residues. Written as DNA, the CDR3 is TGCAGTGCTAGGGGTGTGGGACTAGCGGAAAATCAGATGGAGGAGACCCAGTACTTC. Translation gives CSARGVGLAENQMEETQYF.